The rows below give T cell receptor beta chains drawn from one sample of a study of CD8 T cells in Susac syndrome. TCRdb analysed the immunoSEQ multiplex PCR reads with MiXCR anew, one entry per CDR3 protein. The data contain approximately 150,000 distinct CDR3 sequences, roughly 92% of them seen just once; the ten biggest clones take up around 0.09%. The sequenced sample consisted of CD4+ T cells from PBMCs. The source is a human donor with multiple sclerosis. CDR3s include the opening cysteine and the closing phenylalanine or tryptophan. D genes are given only for firm matches. The size field is filled for only some rows; it gives once, few, many or a size class.

abundance | j_gene | v_gene | d_gene | CDR3nt | CDR3aa
- | TRBJ2-5 | TRBV9 | - | TGTGCCAGCAGCGTCGCAGGCCAGGGAGAGACCCAGTACTTC | CASSVAGQGETQYF
- | TRBJ2-2 | TRBV20-1 | - | TGCAGTGCCACGGCCAGAAGGGCCGGGGAGCTGTTTTTT | CSATARRAGELFF
few | TRBJ2-2 | TRBV5-1 | - | TGCGCCAGCAGCCCGGACAATTCGAACACCGGGGAGCTGTTTTTT | CASSPDNSNTGELFF
- | TRBJ2-2 | TRBV7-6 | - | TGTGCCAGCAGCTTAGGGGTGGACTCCTCTATCTCCGGGGAGCTGTTTTTT | CASSLGVDSSISGELFF
- | TRBJ2-7 | TRBV28 | - | TGTGCCAGCAGTAAGGGTTACGAGCAGTACTTC | CASSKGYEQYF
- | TRBJ1-4 | TRBV27 | TRBD1 | TGTGCCAGCAGCGGACAGGGAAGAGAAAAACTGTTTTTT | CASSGQGREKLFF
- | TRBJ1-1 | TRBV29-1 | - | TGCAGCGTTGGTAGGGAGGGTGAAGCTTTCTTT | CSVGREGEAFF
- | TRBJ2-7 | TRBV9 | TRBD1 | TGTGCCAGCAGCCCCTCGGGACAGGGGTACGAGCAGTACTTC | CASSPSGQGYEQYF
- | TRBJ1-5 | TRBV28 | - | TGTGCCAGCAGTTCGAACAGGTATAGCAATCAGCCCCAGCATTTT | CASSSNRYSNQPQHF
- | TRBJ1-1 | TRBV15 | - | TGTGCCACCAGCAGAGATGAGACTCGTGAAGCTTTCTTT | CATSRDETREAFF
- | TRBJ1-2 | TRBV5-6 | - | TGTGCCAGCAGCTTGGGAATGGGAAACTATGGCTACACCTTC | CASSLGMGNYGYTF
- | TRBJ1-2 | TRBV3-1 | - | TGTGCCAGCAGCCAAGAGGAACAGACCTATGGCTACACCTTC | CASSQEEQTYGYTF
- | TRBJ2-2 | TRBV5-1 | TRBD2 | TGCGCCAGCGGAGTTGGCCTAGCGGGAGTCCGGACCGGGGAGCTGTTTTTT | CASGVGLAGVRTGELFF
few | TRBJ2-3 | TRBV11-2 | - | TGTGCCAGCAGCCCTCGACTAGACCCTAGCACAGATACGCAGTATTTT | CASSPRLDPSTDTQYF
- | TRBJ2-5 | TRBV20-1 | - | TGCAGTGCTAGAGGTCTCCAAGAGACCCAGTACTTC | CSARGLQETQYF
once | TRBJ2-1 | TRBV12-3/TRBV12-4 | TRBD2 | TGTGCCAGCAGAGTAGGACTAGCGGGAGATTCCCATGAGCAGTTCTTC | CASRVGLAGDSHEQFF
few | TRBJ2-2 | TRBV2 | - | TGTGCCAGCAGGGCCTCTAGGGAGCTGTTTTTT | CASRASRELFF
- | TRBJ1-1 | TRBV2 | - | TGTGCCAGCAGTGGCAAAGAAGCTTTCTTT | CASSGKEAFF
- | TRBJ1-6 | TRBV5-1 | TRBD1 | TGCGCCAGCAGCTTGTCAGGGGGCAATAATTCACCCCTCCACTTT | CASSLSGGNNSPLHF
- | TRBJ2-2 | TRBV4-1 | TRBD2 | TGCGCCAGCAGCCAAGCCTTCGCGGGAGGGTCGAACACCGGGGAGCTGTTTTTT | CASSQAFAGGSNTGELFF
- | TRBJ2-1 | TRBV28 | TRBD2 | TGTGCCAGCAGTGCCCCCACTAGCGGGGAGGGTGAGCAGTTCTTC | CASSAPTSGEGEQFF
- | TRBJ2-3 | TRBV20-1 | - | TGCAGTGCTAGAGTCGGACTAGGGGGGCAGTATTTT | CSARVGLGGQYF